This T cell receptor beta chain was profiled in a study of T cells in tumors after PD-1 blockade. The germline CDR1 and CDR2 sequences are SGDLS and YYNGEE. The CDR3 covers 13 residues. Trimming shortened V by 0 bases and J by 3 bases, and 4 bases separated the two germline ends. Using immunoSEQ multiplex PCR, the repertoire was profiled, and TCRdb retains in-frame clones only, with some absent. The sample lists approximately 6,100 clones, roughly 85% occurring once. Sequences were derived from PBMCs, sampled after anti-PD-1 therapy. V and J are TRBV9 and TRBJ2-1; D is undetermined. The sequence derives from a human donor with advanced basal cell or squamous cell carcinoma (not recorded which). The CDR3 nucleotides are TGTGCCAGCAGCGTAGAAGACTACAATGAGCAGTTCTTC. This gives the protein CASSVEDYNEQFF.